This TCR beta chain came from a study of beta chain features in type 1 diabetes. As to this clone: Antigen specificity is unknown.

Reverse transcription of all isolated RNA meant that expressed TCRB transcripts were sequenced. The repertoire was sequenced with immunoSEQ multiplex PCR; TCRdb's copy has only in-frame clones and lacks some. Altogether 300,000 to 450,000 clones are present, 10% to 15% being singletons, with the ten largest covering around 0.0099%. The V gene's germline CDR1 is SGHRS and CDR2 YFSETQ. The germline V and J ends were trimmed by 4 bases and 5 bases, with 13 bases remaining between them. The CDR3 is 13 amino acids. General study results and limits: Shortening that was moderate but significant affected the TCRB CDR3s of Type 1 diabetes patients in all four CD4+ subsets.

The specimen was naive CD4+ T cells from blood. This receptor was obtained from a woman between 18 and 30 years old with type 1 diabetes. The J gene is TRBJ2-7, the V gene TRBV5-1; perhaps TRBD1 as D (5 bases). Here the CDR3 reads CASSLQGSDEQYF. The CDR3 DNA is TGCGCCAGCAGCCTTCAGGGATCCGACGAGCAGTACTTC. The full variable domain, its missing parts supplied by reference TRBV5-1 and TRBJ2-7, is KAGVTQTPRYLIKTRGQQVTLSCSPISGHRSVSWYQQTPGQGLQFLFEYFSETQRNKGNFPGRFSGRQFSNSRSEMNVSTLELGDSALYLCASSLQGSDEQYFGPGTRLTVT.